This TCR beta chain comes out of a study of T-cell memory formation after mild COVID-19. Study-wide context: Clusters of TCRs were largely donor specific. Study observations and caveats: Clones that contracted clustered mainly in CM and EM if CD4+ and in EMRA if CD8+. CD4/CD8 balance held among clones contracting day 15 to 85, and later expanders leaned CD4+.

Using constant-segment primers, 5'RACE produced TCR alpha and TCR beta cDNA libraries carrying sample barcodes and UMIs. TCRdb reprocessed the 5' RACE reads with MiXCR, giving one entry per CDR3 protein. Among roughly 100,000 distinct CDR3 sequences listed, about 13% were seen once. This clonotype was detected a few times. Antigen specificity is unknown. This TCR came from an adult woman who had mild COVID-19 (a few samples of this study predate the infection). Cell type and time point are not known. Sequenced input: PBMCs or a T cell subset sorted from them (not recorded which).

CDR3 in amino acids: CSVEPDTGELFF. CDR3 coding DNA: TGCAGCGTTGAGCCCGACACCGGGGAGCTGTTTTTT. The rearrangement uses TRBV29-1 and TRBJ2-2, with D uncertain. Germline CDR1 reads SQVTM; CDR2 reads ANQGSEA. The ends were cut back, 3 bases at V and 3 bases at J, with 5 bases in the middle. This CDR3 has 12 amino acids.